The 10 T cell receptor beta chains presented below share a single source sample, sequenced in a study of patients and donors after allogeneic stem cell transplantation. In TCRdb, the RT-PCR reads were re-called with MiXCR into one record per CDR3 protein. The sample records some 960,000 distinct CDR3 sequences, 15% to 20% being singletons. Specimen: blood, either unsorted or a sorted T cell fraction (not recorded which). The receptors here all came from a human donor who was either an allogeneic HSCT recipient or a stem cell or donor lymphocyte infusion donor (not recorded which). It is not recorded whose cells these are; they may come from a transplant donor.

The CDR3 coding sequence is TGTGCCAGCAGCTTGGCAGTCCAATCTAGCACAGATACGCAGTATTTT. Amino acids: CASSLAVQSSTDTQYF. This chain links TRBV5-8 with TRBJ2-3; no definite D call. CDR1 and CDR2 from the germline V gene are SGHTS and YDEGEE. Trimming cost V 0 bases and J 0 bases, with 11 bases left between them. The CDR3 contains 16 residues. Variable domain in full (rest from reference TRBV5-8 and TRBJ2-3): EAGVTQSPTHLIKTRGQQATLRCSPISGHTSVYWYQQALGLGLQFLLWYDEGEERNRGNFPPRFSGRQFPNYSSELNVNALELEDSALYLCASSLAVQSSTDTQYFGPGTRLTVL.

This clonotype was counted a few times. The rearrangement links TRBV4-3 to TRBJ1-6; D is unclear. The CDR3 is made up of 14 amino acids. Germline V gives CDR1 LGHNA, CDR2 YSLEER. The germline V and J ends were trimmed by 1 base and 5 bases, with 6 bases remaining between them. CDR3 loop: CASSQGGDNSPLHF. The CDR3 nucleotides are TGCGCCAGCAGCCAAGGAGGAGATAATTCACCCCTCCACTTT.

This clonotype was detected a few times. V usage is TRBV12-3 or TRBV12-4 and J usage is TRBJ1-6, with D uncertain. The CDR3 loop spans 14 amino acids. Trimming removed 7 bases from V and 7 bases from J, with 14 bases in between. This chain's CDR3 is CASTSTGLNSPLHF. The CDR3 DNA sequence: TGTGCCAGCACCTCCACGGGCCTAAATTCACCCCTCCACTTT.

The chain has TRBV6-1 and TRBJ2-4; D unresolved. V lost 6 bases, J lost 1 base, and 13 bases lay in between. Germline CDR1 reads MNHNS; CDR2 reads SASEGT. The CDR3 extends over 15 amino acids. CDR3: CASSPDGEAKNIQYF. Written as DNA, the CDR3 is TGTGCCAGCAGCCCCGACGGAGAGGCCAAAAACATTCAGTACTTC.

There are a few counts of this clonotype. The chain is built from TRBV5-1 and TRBJ2-7, with TRBD2 matching 10 bases. The CDR3 loop spans 15 amino acids. Germline-derived CDR1 and CDR2 are SGHRS and YFSETQ. The V gene end was trimmed by 5 bases and the J gene end by 2 bases; junction bases not matched to a gene: 7. DNA for the CDR3: TGCGCCAGCAGTAGGACTAGCGGAGTTCCCTACGAGCAGTACTTC. It yields the protein CASSRTSGVPYEQYF.

The chain joins TRBV7-3 to TRBJ1-3; D gene uncertain. Trimming shortened V by 5 bases and J by 4 bases, and 9 bases separated the two germline ends. The CDR3 consists of 13 residues. Germline CDR1 and CDR2: SGHTA and FQGTGA. Here the CDR3 reads CASSRVPGNTIYF. As DNA, the CDR3 is TGTGCCAGCAGCCGAGTGCCCGGAAACACCATATATTTT. Full variable domain (missing parts from reference TRBV7-3 and TRBJ1-3): GAGVSQTPSNKVTEKGKYVELRCDPISGHTALYWYRQSLGQGPEFLIYFQGTGAADDSGLPNDRFFAVRPEGSVSTLKIQRTERGDSAVYLCASSRVPGNTIYFGEGSWLTVV.

This clonotype was counted a few times. This rearrangement joins TRBV24-1 to TRBJ1-5; the D gene is possibly TRBD1 (6 bases). Trimming shortened V by 4 bases and J by 3 bases, and 12 bases separated the two germline ends. Per germline, CDR1 KGHDR and CDR2 SFDVKD. CDR3 length: 15 residues. In DNA form, the CDR3 reads TGTGCCACCAGTGACCAACAGGGATCCAATCAGCCCCAGCATTTT. Protein: CATSDQQGSNQPQHF.

This clonotype was observed a handful of times. The chain links TRBV5-1 to TRBJ2-7; 10 bases fit TRBD1. The V gene end was trimmed by 7 bases and the J gene end by 5 bases; junction bases not matched to a gene: 9. CDR1 is SGHRS and CDR2 is YFSETQ in the germline V gene. The length of the CDR3 is 14 residues. CDR3 nucleotides: TGCGCCAGCCGCGGGACAGGGGAGAAGGACGAGCAGTACTTC. This sequence encodes CASRGTGEKDEQYF.

The rearrangement uses TRBV30 and TRBJ1-1; 10 bases fit TRBD1. Trimming took 4 bases from V and 7 from J; bases not matched to a gene: 6. The CDR3 covers 13 residues. Germline loops: CDR1 GTSNPN, CDR2 SVGIG (reference sequence). DNA of the CDR3: TGTGCCTGGACAACGACAGGGGGCGGTGAAGCTTTCTTT. Translating it yields CAWTTTGGGEAFF.

This clonotype appeared a few times. The chain has TRBV18 and TRBJ2-2; TRBD1 might be the D (6 bases). Per germline, CDR1 KGHSH and CDR2 LQKENI. The V and J ends lost 4 bases and 6 bases respectively, with 12 bases between them. The length of the CDR3 is 14 residues. This CDR3 reads CASSLDSDAGELFF. For the CDR3, the DNA is TGTGCCAGCTCACTGGACAGCGACGCCGGGGAGCTGTTTTTT.